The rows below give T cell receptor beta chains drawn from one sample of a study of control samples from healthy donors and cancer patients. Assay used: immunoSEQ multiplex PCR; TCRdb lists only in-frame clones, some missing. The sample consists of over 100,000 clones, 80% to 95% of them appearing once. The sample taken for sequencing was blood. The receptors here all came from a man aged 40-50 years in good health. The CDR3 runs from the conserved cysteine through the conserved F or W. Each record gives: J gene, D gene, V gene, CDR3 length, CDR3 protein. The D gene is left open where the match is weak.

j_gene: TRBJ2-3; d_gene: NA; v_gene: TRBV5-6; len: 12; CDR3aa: CASSLGLNTQYF
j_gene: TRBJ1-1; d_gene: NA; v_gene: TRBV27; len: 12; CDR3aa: CASSLFGTEAFF
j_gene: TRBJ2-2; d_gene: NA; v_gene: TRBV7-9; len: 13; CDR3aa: CASSLGNTGELFF
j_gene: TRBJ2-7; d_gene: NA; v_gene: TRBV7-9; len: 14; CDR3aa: CASTTRDGSYEQYF
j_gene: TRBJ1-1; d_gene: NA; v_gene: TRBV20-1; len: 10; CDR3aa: CSARGTEAFF
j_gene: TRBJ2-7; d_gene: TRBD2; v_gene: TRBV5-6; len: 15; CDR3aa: CASSPGLAGTYEQYF
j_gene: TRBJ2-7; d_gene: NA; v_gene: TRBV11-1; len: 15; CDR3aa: CASSRRQGNSYEQYF
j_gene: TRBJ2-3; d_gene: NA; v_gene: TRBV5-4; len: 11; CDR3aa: CASSSDLGQYF
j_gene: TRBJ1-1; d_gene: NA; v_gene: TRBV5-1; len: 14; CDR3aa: CASSLVGSETEAFF
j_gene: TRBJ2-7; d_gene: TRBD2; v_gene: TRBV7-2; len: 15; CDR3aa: CASSYTGGISYEQYF
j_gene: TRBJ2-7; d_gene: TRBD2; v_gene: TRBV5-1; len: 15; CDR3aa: CASSSSTSGYYEQYF
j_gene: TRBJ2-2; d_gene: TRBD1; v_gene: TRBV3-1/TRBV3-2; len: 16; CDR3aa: CASRNLDRGLTGELFF
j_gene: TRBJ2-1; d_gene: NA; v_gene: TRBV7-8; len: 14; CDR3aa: CASSYLTSFREQFF
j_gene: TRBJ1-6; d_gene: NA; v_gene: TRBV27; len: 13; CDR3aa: CASSTQTNSPLHF
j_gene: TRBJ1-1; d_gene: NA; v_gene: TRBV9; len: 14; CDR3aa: CASSVLQGTTEAFF
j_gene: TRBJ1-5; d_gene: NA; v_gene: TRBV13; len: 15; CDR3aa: CASSLRRGSNQPQHF
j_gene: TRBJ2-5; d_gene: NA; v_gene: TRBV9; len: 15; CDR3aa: CASSVEGTPWETQYF
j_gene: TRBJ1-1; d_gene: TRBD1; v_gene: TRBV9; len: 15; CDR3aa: CASSQWGQMNTEAFF
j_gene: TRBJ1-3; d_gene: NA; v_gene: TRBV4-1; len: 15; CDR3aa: CASSQDPRPGYTIYF
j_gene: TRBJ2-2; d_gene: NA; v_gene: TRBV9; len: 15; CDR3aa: CASSVDGGSTGELFF
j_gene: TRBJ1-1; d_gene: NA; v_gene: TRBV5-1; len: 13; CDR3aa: CASSLKGNTEAFF
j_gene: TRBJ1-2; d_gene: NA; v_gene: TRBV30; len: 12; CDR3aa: CAWSGGDYGYTF
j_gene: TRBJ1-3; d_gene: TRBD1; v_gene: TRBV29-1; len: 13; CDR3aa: CSALTGTRNTIYF
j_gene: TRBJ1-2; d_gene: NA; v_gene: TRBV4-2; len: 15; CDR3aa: CASSQDGAYIYGYTF
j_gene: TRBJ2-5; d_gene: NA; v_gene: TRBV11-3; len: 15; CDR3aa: CASSPRRGLGETQYF
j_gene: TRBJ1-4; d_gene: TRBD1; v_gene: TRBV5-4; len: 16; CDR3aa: CASSQGAHGTNEKLFF
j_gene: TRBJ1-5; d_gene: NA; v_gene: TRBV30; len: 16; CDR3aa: CAWSSGHIGSNQPQHF
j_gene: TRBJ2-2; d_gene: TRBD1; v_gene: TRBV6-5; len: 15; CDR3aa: CATPHRGKNTGELFF
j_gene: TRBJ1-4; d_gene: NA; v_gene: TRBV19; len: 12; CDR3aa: CASSFDRGKLFF
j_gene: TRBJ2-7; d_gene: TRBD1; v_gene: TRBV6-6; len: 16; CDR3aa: CASSYPLHTGDYEQYF
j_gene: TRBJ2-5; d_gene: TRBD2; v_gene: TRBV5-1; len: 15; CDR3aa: CASSFDMRGQETQYF